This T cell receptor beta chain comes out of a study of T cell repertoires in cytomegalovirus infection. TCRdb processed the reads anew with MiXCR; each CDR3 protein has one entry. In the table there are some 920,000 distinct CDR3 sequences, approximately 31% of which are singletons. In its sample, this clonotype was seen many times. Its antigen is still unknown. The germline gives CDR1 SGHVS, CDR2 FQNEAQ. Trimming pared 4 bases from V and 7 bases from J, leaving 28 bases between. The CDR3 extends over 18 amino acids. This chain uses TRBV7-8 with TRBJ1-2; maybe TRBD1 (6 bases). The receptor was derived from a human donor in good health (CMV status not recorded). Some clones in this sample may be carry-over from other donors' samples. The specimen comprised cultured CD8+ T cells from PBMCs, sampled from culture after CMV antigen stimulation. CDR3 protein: CASSSPGGGAIIGGGYTF. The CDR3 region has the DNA TGTGCCAGCAGCTCCCCCGGCGGGGGCGCGATTATTGGAGGTGGCTACACCTTC.